Presented here are 14 T cell receptor beta chains from one specimen sequenced in a study of blood T cells in healthy people across ages. A J-beta primer mix and a sample-barcoded 5' primer were used in a second PCR of about 6 to 12 cycles. TCRdb re-called the 5' RACE reads with MiXCR, one entry per CDR3 protein. The sample carries 850,000 to 1,300,000 distinct CDR3 sequences, 35% to 50% recorded once. Input material: blood. These receptors originate from a woman aged 55-75 years in good health.

The chain links TRBV7-3 to TRBJ2-1; tentative D call: TRBD2 (5 bases). With 2 bases removed from V and 8 bases from J, the gap between germline ends came to 19 bases. In germline, CDR1 is SGHTA, CDR2 FQGTGA. This CDR3 is 16 amino acids long. CDR3: CASSLSPAMRVDEQFF. CDR3 nucleotide sequence: TGTGCCAGCAGCTTATCTCCAGCGATGAGGGTGGATGAGCAGTTCTTC.

This clonotype has just a few counts. The rearrangement uses TRBV6-1 and TRBJ1-2; TRBD1 matches 9 bases. CDR1 and CDR2 from the germline V gene are MNHNS and SASEGT. This CDR3 is 14 amino acids long. With V trimmed by 2 bases and J by 6 bases, 4 bases remained unmatched. The CDR3 DNA is TGTGCCAGCAGTGAACGTTGGGACAGGGATGGCTACACCTTC. Translation: CASSERWDRDGYTF.

In this sample, this clonotype turned up a few times. The chain employs TRBV28 and TRBJ2-7; D may correspond to TRBD1 or TRBD2 (6 bases each). Per germline, CDR1 MDHEN and CDR2 SYDVKM. This CDR3 has 15 residues. V was cut by 10 bases and J by 2 bases, with 21 bases left in between. The CDR3 nucleotides are TGTGCCACCGCATCCGGGGGCCAAGGGACCTACGAGCAGTACTTC. It encodes CATASGGQGTYEQYF.

The count of this clonotype is one. The chain couples TRBV12-3 or TRBV12-4 to TRBJ2-3, with TRBD1 matching 10 bases. The CDR3 is 16 amino acids. Unmatched junction bases numbered 10, after V lost 6 bases and J lost 4 bases. In DNA, the CDR3 is TGTGCCAGCAGCCCTTATTTGGACAGGGGGGCAGATACGCAGTATTTT. Protein sequence: CASSPYLDRGADTQYF.

The chain uses TRBV20-1 and TRBJ2-1, with 10 bases matching TRBD2. Per the germline V gene, CDR1 is DFQATT and CDR2 is SNEGSKA (reference sequence). Trimming cost V 1 base and J 4 bases; bases outside gene matches: 4. This CDR3 comprises 15 residues. The chain's CDR3 is CSARASGSTYNEQFF. The CDR3 DNA is TGCAGTGCTAGAGCTAGCGGGAGCACTTACAATGAGCAGTTCTTC.

V usage is TRBV20-1 and J usage is TRBJ2-1; possible D gene TRBD1, 5 bases. V lost 5 bases, J lost 9 bases, and 20 bases lay in between. The CDR3 loop spans 14 amino acids. Germline lookup yields CDR1 DFQATT and CDR2 SNEGSKA (reference sequence). For the CDR3, the DNA is TGCAGTGCTCCATTCCCTAGGGGTTTACCTGAGCAGTTCTTC. It yields the protein CSAPFPRGLPEQFF.

Notes on this clonotype: One end of the junction does not line up with germline, which may come from a read error. The chain is built from TRBV10-2 and TRBJ2-7, with D perhaps matching TRBD1 (5 bases). This CDR3 has 13 amino acids. Germline V gives CDR1 WSHSY, CDR2 SAAADI. The CDR3 loop is CSTAGSCPYEQYF. For the CDR3, the DNA is TGCTCCACGGCAGGGTCGTGTCCCTACGAGCAGTACTTT.

The chain uses TRBV27 and TRBJ2-1; 11 positions match TRBD2. V lost 3 bases, J lost 4 bases, and 5 bases stayed unmatched. This CDR3 is built from 16 residues. Germline loops: CDR1 MNHEY, CDR2 SMNVEV (reference sequence). The CDR3 region has the DNA TGTGCCAGCAGTTTCCGGGGACTAGCGGTGTACAATGAGCAGTTCTTC. Residues: CASSFRGLAVYNEQFF.

The chain uses TRBV19 and TRBJ1-5, with TRBD1 identical over 8 bases. The CDR3 is 15 amino acids. Per germline, CDR1 LNHDA and CDR2 SQIVND (reference sequence). V was pared by 5 bases and J by 2 bases, with 5 bases of the junction left unmatched. The DNA of the CDR3 is TGTGCCAGTAGTTCGGACAGGGTGGGCAATCAGCCCCAGCATTTT. It specifies CASSSDRVGNQPQHF.

The chain has TRBV10-3 and TRBJ2-4; no reliable D call. Trimming cost V 7 bases and J 4 bases, with 11 bases left between them. Germline CDR1 ENHRY, CDR2 SYGVKD. This CDR3 is 13 amino acids long. Written as DNA, the CDR3 is TGTGCCATCACGGTGTTTAAAAAAAACATTCAGTACTTC. This gives the protein CAITVFKKNIQYF.

A single count supports this clonotype. The chain links TRBV10-3 to TRBJ1-1; D is undetermined. Germline-derived CDR1 and CDR2 are ENHRY and SYGVKD. Deletions cut 0 bases from V and 2 bases from J, with 10 bases between. This CDR3 region has 15 residues. The CDR3 coding sequence is TGTGCCATCAGTGAGTCGATAGGGATTAACACTGAAGCTTTCTTT. Protein: CAISESIGINTEAFF.

This chain uses TRBV2 with TRBJ2-7, with D possibly being TRBD1 (6 bases). Looked up from germline, CDR1 is SNHLY and CDR2 is FYNNEI. The CDR3 consists of 13 residues. Trimming cost V 4 bases and J 6 bases, with 13 bases left between them. CDR3 region: CASSGRGGREQYF. The CDR3 coding sequence is TGTGCCAGCAGTGGCAGGGGTGGCCGCGAGCAGTACTTC.

This clonotype was seen a few times. The chain employs TRBV7-9 and TRBJ2-7; 9 nucleotides agree with TRBD1. CDR3 size: 16 residues. J gave up 2 bases and V 4 bases, and 9 bases lay outside the gene matches. CDR1 is SEHNR, CDR2 FQNEAQ, per germline (reference sequence). This chain's CDR3 is CASSSHRDRATYEQYF. In DNA, the CDR3 is TGTGCCAGCAGCTCGCACCGGGACAGGGCGACCTACGAGCAGTACTTC. The variable domain in full, with the rest retrieved from reference TRBV7-9 and TRBJ2-7, is DTGVSQNPRHKITKRGQNVTFRCDPISEHNRLYWYRQTLGQGPEFLTYFQNEAQLEKSRLLSDRFSAERPKGSFSTLEIQRTEQGDSAMYLCASSSHRDRATYEQYFGPGTRLTVT.

V is TRBV5-6 and J is TRBJ2-1, with TRBD2 matching 11 bases. The CDR3 spans 15 residues. Germline V gives CDR1 SGHDT, CDR2 YYEEEE. The ends lost 5 bases at V and 9 bases at J; junction bases unmatched: 10. The CDR3 bases are TGTGCCAGCAGTTCCCGGAATAGCGGGAGGGGTGAGCAGTTCTTC. Its protein is CASSSRNSGRGEQFF.